This T cell receptor (beta chain) was recovered during a study of Graves' ophthalmopathy and Graves' hyperthyroidism. This clonotype was seen many times. Antigen unknown. Diagnosis relied on clinical symptoms, serum thyroxine, TRAb, thyroid ultrasound and orbital computed tomography. Study-wide findings and caveats: Most thyroid clonotypes expanded beyond 0.001 frequency were also found in blood.

As the template, RNA transcripts were used to amplify TCR beta CDR3 regions. HTBI primers primed a first-round RT-PCR, and a second-round multiplex PCR followed. TCRdb used MiXCR to reprocess the multiplex PCR reads, holding one entry per CDR3 protein. The sample includes 350,000 to 450,000 distinct CDR3 sequences, 15% to 20% of them seen just once. The ends were cut back, 1 base at V and 4 bases at J, with 13 bases in the middle. The CDR3 extends over 15 amino acids. Germline V lookup: CDR1 LGHNA, CDR2 YSLEER. The clonotype was recovered from a woman younger than 30 with Graves' ophthalmopathy. V is TRBV4-3 and J is TRBJ2-5; no clear D. Sample: peripheral blood. This CDR3 is CASSQGVGGSETQYF. The DNA for the CDR3 is TGCGCCAGCAGCCAAGGGGTCGGCGGTTCAGAGACCCAGTACTTC.